This is a list of T cell receptor beta chains from one sample in a study of blood T cell repertoires in COVID-19. Data came from immunoSEQ multiplex PCR; TCRdb stores just in-frame clones and leaves some out. The sample has 430,000 or so clones; around 89% are singletons. Sequencing was done on a sample of PBMCs or T cells enriched from blood (not recorded which). The source is a woman between 40 and 55 years old who had recovered from COVID-19. CDR3s include the opening cysteine and the closing phenylalanine or tryptophan. Each record gives: D gene, V gene, J gene, CDR3 protein. D genes are given only for firm matches.

.,TRBV6-5,TRBJ1-1,CASTPEPNTEAFF
.,TRBV4-1,TRBJ2-2,CASSQDVSGRNTGELFF
TRBD1,TRBV5-6,TRBJ1-6,CASTGTGNSPLHF
TRBD1,TRBV19,TRBJ1-5,CASSEGQETYSNQPQHF
TRBD1,TRBV14,TRBJ2-5,CASSHDRGLLQETQYF
TRBD2,TRBV9,TRBJ2-3,CASSGTSGRAVGDTQYF
.,TRBV5-1,TRBJ1-5,CASSPSGRGQPQHF
TRBD2,TRBV20-1,TRBJ2-5,CSASMTSGSWIETQYF
.,TRBV4-2,TRBJ2-1,CASSQAGMAGNEQFF
.,TRBV10-3,TRBJ1-2,CAISESGVYYGYTF
.,TRBV11-3,TRBJ2-5,CASSLESVETQYF
TRBD1,TRBV5-1,TRBJ1-4,CASSTGQGNEKLFF
.,TRBV6-5,TRBJ1-2,CASRPDSFTSYGYTF
.,TRBV5-6,TRBJ1-1,CASSLNLEGGDTEAFF
TRBD2,TRBV27,TRBJ2-1,CASGRLAGGSYNEQFF
TRBD2,TRBV25-1,TRBJ2-1,CASLQTSGKHNEQFF
TRBD2,TRBV4-3,TRBJ2-2,CASSQTPGLAGTGELFF
TRBD2,TRBV29-1,TRBJ2-7,CSVGTSSSSYEQYF
TRBD2,TRBV5-4,TRBJ2-1,CASRNRGGLAGFNEQFF
TRBD1,TRBV4-1,TRBJ1-1,CASSQLTGGNTEAFF
.,TRBV24-1,TRBJ1-1,CATSDGPGAEAFF
.,TRBV7-2,TRBJ1-2,CASSLAVSDYGYTF
.,TRBV30,TRBJ1-2,CAWSRQIYGYTF
TRBD1,TRBV4-1,TRBJ2-1,CASSQGDSSYNEQFF
.,TRBV6-1,TRBJ2-1,CASSEGTLNNEQFF
TRBD1,TRBV18,TRBJ1-1,CASSPPGQGIPFF
.,TRBV11-3,TRBJ2-1,CASSLVSFNEQFF
.,TRBV24-1,TRBJ2-5,CATSGSGVETQYF
TRBD1,TRBV4-3,TRBJ1-2,CASSQDRAGGDDGYTF
.,TRBV19,TRBJ2-5,CASSRKQYQETQYF
.,TRBV9,TRBJ2-1,CASSLFQGSEQFF